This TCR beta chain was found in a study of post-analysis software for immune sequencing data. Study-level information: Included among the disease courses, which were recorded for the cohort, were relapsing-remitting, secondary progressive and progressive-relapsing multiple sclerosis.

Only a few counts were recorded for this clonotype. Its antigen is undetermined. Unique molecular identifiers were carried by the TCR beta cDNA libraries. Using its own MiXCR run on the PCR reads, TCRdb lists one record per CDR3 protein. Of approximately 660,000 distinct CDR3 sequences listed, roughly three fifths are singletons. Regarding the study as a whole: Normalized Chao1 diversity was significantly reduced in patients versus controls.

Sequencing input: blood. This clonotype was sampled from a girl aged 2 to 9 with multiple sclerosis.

CDR3: CASSLTGAEQYF. CDR3 nucleotides: TGTGCCAGCAGCTTGACAGGGGCCGAGCAGTACTTC. The chain is built from TRBV7-2 and TRBJ2-7; 8 bases line up with TRBD1. This CDR3 spans 12 amino acids. V was clipped by 3 bases and J by 6 bases; unmatched bases: 1. CDR1 and CDR2 from the germline V gene are SGHTA and FQGNSA.